This T cell receptor beta chain was identified in a study of blood T cell repertoires in COVID-19. Study summary: Collection of acute and convalescent COVID-19 samples took place in the United States, Italy and Spain. From T cells, B-cell-depleted T cells, or PBMCs came the material, which was cDNA or gDNA.

Authors' data handling: Quantification of nucleated cells was approximated via reference gene primer amplification. Data came from immunoSEQ multiplex PCR; TCRdb stores just in-frame clones and leaves some out. That table furnishes V, J and clone size, whereas the DNA furnished D and trimming. The sample carries about 130,000 clones, approximately 82% recorded once. The CDR3 has 13 amino acids. From germline, CDR1 is SNHLY and CDR2 FYNNEI. V was shortened by 4 bases and J by 1 base, with 7 bases between the two germline ends. Input material: peripheral blood. The receptor was isolated from a woman aged 50 to 60 with acute or convalescent COVID-19. This chain uses TRBV2 with TRBJ1-1; perhaps TRBD1 as D (5 bases). CDR3 sequence: CASSAQGNTEAFF. The CDR3 DNA is TGTGCCAGCAGTGCGCAGGGGAACACTGAAGCTTTCTTT.